The present entry profiles one T cell receptor beta chain with its context. Per the original methods: From reference gene primer amplification, estimates of nucleated cell counts were derived. Only in-frame clones appear in the TCRdb table, and some are missing; sequencing was by immunoSEQ multiplex PCR. That table supplies the V and J calls and clone size; D and trimming were determined from the DNA. The sample consists of around 150,000 clones, 80% to 90% of them appearing once. This record belongs to a study of blood T cell repertoires in COVID-19. Study in general: Samples taken during acute and convalescent COVID-19 were collected in the United States, Italy and Spain. From T cells, B-cell-depleted T cells, or PBMCs came the material, which was cDNA or gDNA.

The specimen was peripheral blood. This TCR derives from a man between 60 and 75 years old with acute or convalescent COVID-19.

As DNA, the CDR3 is TGCGCCAGCAGCTTGGGGCAAATTAATGAAAAACTGTTTTTT. It is translated as CASSLGQINEKLFF. The rearrangement links TRBV5-1 to TRBJ1-4; D unresolved. V was trimmed by 0 bases and J by 4 bases, leaving 7 bases between them. There are 14 residues in the CDR3. From germline, CDR1 is SGHRS and CDR2 YFSETQ.